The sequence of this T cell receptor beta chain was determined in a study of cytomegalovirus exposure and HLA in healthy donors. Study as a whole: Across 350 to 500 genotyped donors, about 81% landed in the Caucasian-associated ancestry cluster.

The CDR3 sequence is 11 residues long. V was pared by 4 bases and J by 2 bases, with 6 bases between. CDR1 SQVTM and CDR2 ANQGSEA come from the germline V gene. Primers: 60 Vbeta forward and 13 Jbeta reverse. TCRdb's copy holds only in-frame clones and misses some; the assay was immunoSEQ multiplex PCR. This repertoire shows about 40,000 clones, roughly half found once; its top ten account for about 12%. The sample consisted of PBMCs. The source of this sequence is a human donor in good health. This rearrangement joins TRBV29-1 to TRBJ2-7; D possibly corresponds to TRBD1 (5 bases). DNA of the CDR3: TGCAGCGTTGGACAGACCTACGAGCAGTACTTC. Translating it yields CSVGQTYEQYF.